This T cell receptor beta chain was recovered during a study of T cells expressing NK-cell markers. General study points: It was still unclear whether expanded NKG2C+ T cell clones were HCMV specific.

Details on this clonotype: As yet, its antigen is unknown.

The CDR3 loop spans 12 amino acids. TCRdb reprocessed the 5' RACE reads, keeping one entry per CDR3 protein, no DNA. This repertoire comprises about 150,000 distinct CDR3 sequences; its ten largest clones make up around 21%. Sequencing was performed on blood T cells: a sorted CD56 or NKG2C T cell subset, CD4+ or CD8+ T cells, or bulk PBMC T cells (not recorded which). The sequence came from a man between 18 and 69 years old in good health. The chain uses TRBV21-1 and TRBJ2-3. TRBV21-1 is designated a pseudogene. CDR3 sequence reads: CASSKVRRMQYF.